This TCR beta chain stems from a study of blood T cell repertoires in COVID-19. Study in general: Specimens from acute and convalescent COVID-19 originated in the United States, Italy and Spain.

Methods used by the authors: Estimated nucleated cell counts came from reference gene primer amplification. Produced via immunoSEQ multiplex PCR; TCRdb's table is partial and in-frame only. That table supplies the V and J calls and clone size; D and trimming were determined from the DNA. The sample records roughly 140,000 clones, approximately 87% being singletons. The specimen sequenced was peripheral blood. This TCR derives from a woman aged 40 to 50 with acute or convalescent COVID-19.

The CDR3 loop reads CASSLLAGGAFF. CDR3 nucleotides: TGTGCCAGCAGCTTGTTGGCAGGGGGGGCTTTCTTT. The rearrangement links TRBV5-5 to TRBJ1-1; 7 nucleotides align to TRBD1. Germline loops: CDR1 SGHKS, CDR2 YYEKEE (reference sequence). The CDR3 runs to 12 residues. V was clipped by 1 base and J by 11 bases; unmatched bases: 5.